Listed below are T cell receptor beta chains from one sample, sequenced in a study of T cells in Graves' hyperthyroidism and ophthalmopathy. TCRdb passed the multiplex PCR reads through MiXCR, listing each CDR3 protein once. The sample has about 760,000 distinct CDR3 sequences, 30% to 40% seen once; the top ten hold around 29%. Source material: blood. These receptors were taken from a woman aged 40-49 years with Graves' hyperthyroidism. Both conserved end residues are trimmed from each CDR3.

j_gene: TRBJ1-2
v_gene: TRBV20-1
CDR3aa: SASLGTDYGYT

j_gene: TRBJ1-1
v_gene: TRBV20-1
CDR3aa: SAQSEILQVAEAF

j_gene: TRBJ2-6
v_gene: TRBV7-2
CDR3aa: ASSATGVVGANVLT

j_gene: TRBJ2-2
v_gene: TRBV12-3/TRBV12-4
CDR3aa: ASTSGGRSGELF

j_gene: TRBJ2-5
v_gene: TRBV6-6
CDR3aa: ASTRSAGGMGTQY

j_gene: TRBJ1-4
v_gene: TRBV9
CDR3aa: ASSGATNEKLF

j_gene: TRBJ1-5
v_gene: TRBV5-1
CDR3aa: ASSLAGDSNQPQH

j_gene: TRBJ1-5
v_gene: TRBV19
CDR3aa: ASSISRQFNQPQH

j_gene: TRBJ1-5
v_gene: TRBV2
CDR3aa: ASRAQGNNQPQH

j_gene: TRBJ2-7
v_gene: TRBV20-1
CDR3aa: SARDRRPYEQY

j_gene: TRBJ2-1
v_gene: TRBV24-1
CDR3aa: ATSDYRGDEQF

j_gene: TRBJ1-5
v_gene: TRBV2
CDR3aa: ASSLLRRGLLYSNQPQH

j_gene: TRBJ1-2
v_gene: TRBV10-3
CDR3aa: AIRPQGDYGYT

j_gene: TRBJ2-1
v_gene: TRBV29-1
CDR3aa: SVVPSGGNEQF

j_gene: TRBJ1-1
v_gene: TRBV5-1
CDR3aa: ASRPGGGYTEAF

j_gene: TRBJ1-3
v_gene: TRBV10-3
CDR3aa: AISEGGTGNTIY

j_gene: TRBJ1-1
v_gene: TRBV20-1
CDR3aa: SARKGAMNTEAF